The 21 T cell receptor beta chains given below trace back to one sample, sequenced in a study of cytomegalovirus exposure and HLA in healthy donors. The PCR ran on 60 Vbeta and 13 Jbeta primers. Sequenced by immunoSEQ multiplex PCR; TCRdb stores in-frame clones only, minus some. In the table there are 110,000 or so clones, 67% of which are singletons. Sequenced material: PBMCs. The receptors were gathered from a man aged 18 to 35 in good health and CMV-seropositive.

The genes are TRBV6-5 and TRBJ1-5, with a tentative D call TRBD1 (6 bases). This CDR3 contains 16 residues. Trimming cost V 2 bases and J 2 bases, with 13 bases left between them. The germline CDR1 and CDR2 sequences are MNHEY and SVGAGI. In nucleotides, the CDR3 is TGTGCCAGCAGTTACCCCTCCGCAGGGGGCAATCAGCCCCAGCATTTT. Encoded protein: CASSYPSAGGNQPQHF.

The CDR3 coding sequence is TGCGCCAGCAGCTTATCTTGGGGGGACGAGCAGTACGTC. This encodes CASSLSWGDEQYV. The chain has TRBV5-1 and TRBJ2-7; TRBD2 is a possible D gene (6 bases). The CDR3 runs 13 residues. Germline CDR1 and CDR2: SGHRS and YFSETQ. V was pared by 2 bases and J by 5 bases, with 11 bases between.

The chain uses TRBV27 and TRBJ2-7, with D possibly TRBD1 on 6 matching bases. The germline V and J ends were trimmed by 5 bases and 2 bases, with 13 bases remaining between them. The germline gives CDR1 MNHEY, CDR2 SMNVEV (reference sequence). This CDR3 region has 14 residues. CDR3: CASSLQGPTYEQYF. The CDR3 DNA follows: TGTGCCAGCAGTCTCCAGGGGCCCACCTACGAGCAGTACTTC.

V is TRBV28 and J is TRBJ2-2; no definite D call. The germline V gene encodes CDR1 MDHEN and CDR2 SYDVKM. V dropped 6 bases and J dropped 7 bases, with 18 bases sitting between them. The CDR3 consists of 15 residues. The CDR3 here is CASSSRVLSVGELFF. CDR3 coding DNA: TGTGCCAGCAGCTCCCGGGTCCTTTCCGTCGGGGAGCTGTTTTTT.

J is TRBJ1-4 and V is TRBV7-9; no clear D gene. Trimming pared 2 bases from V and 7 bases from J, leaving 14 bases between. Germline CDR1 and CDR2: SEHNR and FQNEAQ (reference sequence). The length of the CDR3 is 15 residues. CDR3 sequence reads: CASSLRGREGEKLFF. For the CDR3, the DNA is TGTGCCAGCAGCTTACGTGGGCGCGAGGGTGAAAAACTGTTTTTT.

This chain links TRBV2 with TRBJ1-1; D possibly corresponds to TRBD1 (5 bases). Germline V gene data show CDR1 as SNHLY and CDR2 as FYNNEI. This CDR3 spans 12 amino acids. Trimming shortened V by 6 bases and J by 4 bases, and 9 bases separated the two germline ends. The chain's CDR3 is CASRRGGTEAFF. The CDR3 nucleotides are TGTGCCAGCAGGAGGGGAGGCACTGAAGCTTTCTTT.

This chain uses TRBV11-3 with TRBJ1-4; 7 nucleotides agree with TRBD1. Per the germline V gene, CDR1 is SGHNT and CDR2 is YENEEA. CDR3 length: 15 residues. Trimming at V came to 5 bases and at J to 8 bases, leaving 11 bases not matched to a gene. CDR3 DNA: TGTGCCAGCAGCCCAGGAAGGGGGCGAGGGGAAAAACTGTTTTTT. It specifies CASSPGRGRGEKLFF.

The J gene is TRBJ1-1, the V gene TRBV5-6, with 7 bases identical to TRBD1. The CDR3 has 12 residues. Germline V gene sequence: CDR1 SGHDT, CDR2 YYEEEE. Trimming cost V 4 bases and J 9 bases; bases outside gene matches: 6. The CDR3 DNA reads as TGTGCCAGCAGCCTGGGGGGACAGAAAGCTTTCTTT. Amino acids: CASSLGGQKAFF.

The V call is TRBV4-1, the J call TRBJ2-5, with D possibly matching TRBD2 (6 bases). The CDR3 has 18 residues. The germline CDR1 and CDR2 sequences are MGHRA and YSYEKL. V was pared by 0 bases and J by 5 bases, with 22 bases between. CDR3 coding DNA: TGCGCCAGCAGCCAAGATACCCAGAACACCTTTGGGGGGGAGACCCAGTACTTC. It is translated as CASSQDTQNTFGGETQYF.

The rearrangement joins TRBV7-2 to TRBJ2-7; 7 bases line up with TRBD1. This CDR3 has 15 residues. The germline gives CDR1 SGHTA, CDR2 FQGNSA. The V gene end was trimmed by 5 bases and the J gene end by 4 bases; junction bases not matched to a gene: 11. The CDR3 bases are TGTGCCAGCAGCCCTCAAGGGGGCTCGGGGTACGAGCAGTACTTC. This gives the protein CASSPQGGSGYEQYF. The whole variable domain, filled in from reference TRBV7-2 and TRBJ2-7, reads GAGVSQSPSNKVTEKGKDVELRCDPISGHTALYWYRQSLGQGLEFLIYFQGNSAPDKSGLPSDRFSAERTGGSVSTLTIQRTQQEDSAVYLCASSPQGGSGYEQYFGPGTRLTVT.

The V and J genes are TRBV29-1 and TRBJ2-3; 8 bases match TRBD2. The germline gives CDR1 SQVTM, CDR2 ANQGSEA. Trimming removed 5 bases from V and 8 bases from J; junction bases left unmatched: 12. This CDR3 contains 14 residues. CDR3 protein: CSVRVAGLGGTQYF. In DNA form, the CDR3 reads TGCAGCGTTAGAGTAGCGGGGCTCGGGGGTACGCAGTATTTT.

The genes are TRBV11-2 and TRBJ2-2; possibly TRBD1 for D (5 bases). Trimming shortened V by 5 bases and J by 1 base, and 17 bases separated the two germline ends. Germline CDR1 and CDR2: SGHAT and FQNNGV. This CDR3 contains 17 residues. CDR3 nucleotide sequence: TGTGCCAGCAGCCCAAAGTTGGGCGGACAGAACACCGGGGAGCTGTTTTTT. Protein: CASSPKLGGQNTGELFF.

The genes are TRBV29-1 and TRBJ2-7; 11 bases agree with TRBD1. There are 12 residues in the CDR3. J lost 7 bases, V lost 7 bases, and 6 bases had no gene match. CDR1 is SQVTM, CDR2 ANQGSEA, per germline. The CDR3 loop reads CSAQDRGREQYF. In DNA form, the CDR3 reads TGCAGCGCCCAGGACAGGGGGCGTGAGCAGTACTTC.

This clone was seen a few times. The J gene is TRBJ1-2, the V gene TRBV10-3; 11 bases line up with TRBD1. Germline V lookup: CDR1 ENHRY, CDR2 SYGVKD. The trim removed 6 bases at V and 5 bases at J, leaving 14 bases unmatched. The length of the CDR3 is 17 residues. CDR3 DNA: TGTGCCATCAGGTCCGCGGGACAGGGGGTTGCTGGGTATGGCTACACCTTC. It is translated as CAIRSAGQGVAGYGYTF.

This clone came up a few times. The chain joins TRBV2 to TRBJ2-1; 8 bases are a match to TRBD2. With 2 bases clipped from V and 5 bases from J, the junction kept 5 bases outside the gene matches. The CDR3 covers 15 residues. Germline values: CDR1 SNHLY, CDR2 FYNNEI. The CDR3 loop is CASSENQRGNNEQFF. The DNA of the CDR3 is TGTGCCAGCAGTGAAAACCAGCGGGGGAACAATGAGCAGTTCTTC.

The V and J genes are TRBV5-6 and TRBJ2-7; D call uncertain. Deletions cut 5 bases from V and 6 bases from J, with 15 bases between. Per the germline V gene, CDR1 is SGHDT and CDR2 is YYEEEE. The CDR3 consists of 13 residues. CDR3 loop: CASSWASPGEQYF. The CDR3 DNA reads as TGTGCCAGCAGTTGGGCCAGTCCTGGCGAGCAGTACTTC.

This chain connects TRBV12-5 to TRBJ2-3; D gene unclear. Germline V gene lookup returns CDR1 LGHNT and CDR2 FRNRAP. The V gene lost 1 base and the J gene lost 4 bases, with 12 bases spanning the gap. The CDR3 is 15 amino acids. CDR3 sequence reads: CASGLGVMGADTQYF. The CDR3 nucleotides are TGTGCTAGTGGTTTGGGTGTTATGGGCGCAGATACGCAGTATTTT.

This chain links TRBV6-5 with TRBJ2-1; D is ambiguous. V lost 2 bases and J lost 5, with 7 bases in between. Germline CDR1 is MNHEY and CDR2 is SVGAGI. The CDR3 length is 13 residues. The CDR3 DNA sequence: TGTGCCAGCAGTTACGCCAGGCACAATGAGCAGTTCTTC. It codes for CASSYARHNEQFF.

This chain links TRBV5-6 with TRBJ2-7; D unclear. Germline loops: CDR1 SGHDT, CDR2 YYEEEE. There are 13 residues in the CDR3. The V end lost 2 bases, the J end lost 1 base, and 7 bases lay between the germline ends. The CDR3 region is CASSFRISYEQYF. CDR3 DNA sequence: TGTGCCAGCAGCTTTAGAATTTCCTACGAGCAGTACTTC.

The genes are TRBV11-2 and TRBJ1-1; D remains ambiguous. Germline-derived CDR1 and CDR2 are SGHAT and FQNNGV. CDR3 length: 15 residues. Trimming took off 5 bases at V and 3 bases at J, with 16 bases between the two ends. The CDR3 region is CASSPRRGLDTEAFF. The CDR3 DNA reads TGTGCCAGCAGCCCCCGCCGGGGTCTCGACACTGAAGCTTTCTTT.

The chain couples TRBV19 to TRBJ1-5; D uncertain. The CDR3 length is 19 residues. V gave up 5 bases and J gave up 1 base, with 24 bases separating them. Germline CDR1 and CDR2: LNHDA and SQIVND (reference sequence). For the CDR3, the DNA is TGTGCCAGTAGTCCCTGGTTGTCAATCGGCAGAGGCAGCAATCAGCCCCAGCATTTT. Its protein product is CASSPWLSIGRGSNQPQHF.